Listed below are T cell receptor beta chains from one sample, sequenced in a study of T cells after yellow fever vaccination. TCRdb reprocessed the 5' RACE reads via MiXCR and lists one record per CDR3 protein. In the table there are some 32,000 distinct CDR3 sequences, about 6.3% of which are singletons. The sequenced sample was PBMCs, either bulk or a sorted T-cell subset (CD4+, CD8+, memory, or dextramer-sorted; not recorded which), obtained on the day of the first yellow fever vaccination. The source is a man between 18 and 29 years old who received the YFV17D yellow fever vaccine. Both conserved end residues are part of each CDR3. D genes are given only for firm matches. Size values are once, few and many counts, or a class for expanded clones, and some rows have none.

j_gene: TRBJ1-2
d_gene: NA
v_gene: TRBV7-2
abundance: many
CDR3nt: TGTGCCAGCAGCCCTCAGGGGAATTCTGGCTACACCTTC
CDR3aa: CASSPQGNSGYTF

j_gene: TRBJ1-4
d_gene: TRBD1
v_gene: TRBV18
abundance: few
CDR3nt: TGTGCCAGCTCACGACAGGGGACAGGGGAAAAACTGTTTTTT
CDR3aa: CASSRQGTGEKLFF

j_gene: TRBJ2-1
d_gene: NA
v_gene: TRBV7-2
abundance: many
CDR3nt: TGTGCCAGCAGCCGAGGGGAGCTCTTGAATGAGCAGTTCTTC
CDR3aa: CASSRGELLNEQFF

j_gene: TRBJ1-2
d_gene: NA
v_gene: TRBV10-2
abundance: few
CDR3nt: TGCGCCAGCCTCGCTTCGCCGCCGTATGGCTACACCTTC
CDR3aa: CASLASPPYGYTF

j_gene: TRBJ2-7
d_gene: NA
v_gene: TRBV7-2
abundance: many
CDR3nt: TGTGCCAGCAGCTTAGGCCTGAGCTCCTACGAGCAGTACTTC
CDR3aa: CASSLGLSSYEQYF

j_gene: TRBJ2-5
d_gene: TRBD1
v_gene: TRBV5-1
abundance: NA
CDR3nt: TGCGCCAGCAGCGGTATAAGGGACAGGCGGCGGGAGACCCAGTACTTC
CDR3aa: CASSGIRDRRRETQYF

j_gene: TRBJ1-4
d_gene: NA
v_gene: TRBV7-9
abundance: many
CDR3nt: TGTGCCAGCAGCTTAGTGGTCCCAGATCCTTTACACCTTGCAACTAATGAAAAACTGTTTTTT
CDR3aa: CASSLVVPDPLHLATNEKLFF

j_gene: TRBJ2-3
d_gene: NA
v_gene: TRBV20-1
abundance: few
CDR3nt: TGCAGTGCTCCTAACCGGGACAGCACAGATACGCAGTATTTT
CDR3aa: CSAPNRDSTDTQYF

j_gene: TRBJ1-2
d_gene: NA
v_gene: TRBV4-3
abundance: many
CDR3nt: TGCGCCAGCAGTCATCAGGACAGACTATTCTATGGCTACACCTTC
CDR3aa: CASSHQDRLFYGYTF

j_gene: TRBJ2-5
d_gene: NA
v_gene: TRBV30
abundance: many
CDR3nt: TGTGCCTTTGGTATTAGAGTTAGAGAGACCCAGTACTTC
CDR3aa: CAFGIRVRETQYF

j_gene: TRBJ1-1
d_gene: TRBD1
v_gene: TRBV9
abundance: many
CDR3nt: TGTGCCAGCAGCGTATCAGGACAGGCGATTGAAGCTTTCTTT
CDR3aa: CASSVSGQAIEAFF

j_gene: TRBJ2-7
d_gene: NA
v_gene: TRBV5-1
abundance: many
CDR3nt: TGCGCCAGCAGCTTGGATTGGGGCTCTGGGGAGCAGTACTTC
CDR3aa: CASSLDWGSGEQYF

j_gene: TRBJ2-3
d_gene: TRBD2
v_gene: TRBV5-1
abundance: NA
CDR3nt: TGCGCCAGCAGCTTGGCCATGGCGGGGGGCACAGATACGCAGTATTTT
CDR3aa: CASSLAMAGGTDTQYF

j_gene: TRBJ1-2
d_gene: NA
v_gene: TRBV12-3/TRBV12-4
abundance: NA
CDR3nt: TGTGCCAGCAGTTTAATGGCCCAGGGTGGCGGAGATGGCTACACCTTC
CDR3aa: CASSLMAQGGGDGYTF

j_gene: TRBJ1-6
d_gene: TRBD1
v_gene: TRBV20-1
abundance: many
CDR3nt: TGCAGTGCTAGAGATCCCAAGGCAGGGGGTAATTCACCCCTCCACTTT
CDR3aa: CSARDPKAGGNSPLHF

j_gene: TRBJ1-6
d_gene: NA
v_gene: TRBV2
abundance: many
CDR3nt: TGTGCCAGCTTGAACAGTGATAATTCACCCCTCCACTTT
CDR3aa: CASLNSDNSPLHF

j_gene: TRBJ1-6
d_gene: NA
v_gene: TRBV6-4
abundance: NA
CDR3nt: TGTGCCAGCAGTGATAAAATTAATTCACCCCTCCACTTT
CDR3aa: CASSDKINSPLHF

j_gene: TRBJ2-5
d_gene: NA
v_gene: TRBV20-1
abundance: NA
CDR3nt: TGCAGTGCCATAGTCGGGGGCTACGGAGGCCAAGAGACCCAGTACTTC
CDR3aa: CSAIVGGYGGQETQYF

j_gene: TRBJ2-1
d_gene: NA
v_gene: TRBV6-2/TRBV6-3
abundance: many
CDR3nt: TGTGCCAGCAGTTCCACGGGCATTAATGAGCAGTTCTTC
CDR3aa: CASSSTGINEQFF

j_gene: TRBJ2-7
d_gene: TRBD1
v_gene: TRBV18
abundance: many
CDR3nt: TGTGCCAGCTCACCACGTCAGGACAGGGGCGACGAGCAGTACTTC
CDR3aa: CASSPRQDRGDEQYF

j_gene: TRBJ2-2
d_gene: NA
v_gene: TRBV7-2
abundance: many
CDR3nt: TGTGCCAGCAGCTTAGAGAGGGTAGAAAACGGCGGGGAGCTGTTTTTT
CDR3aa: CASSLERVENGGELFF

j_gene: TRBJ1-5
d_gene: NA
v_gene: TRBV4-1
abundance: many
CDR3nt: TGCGCCAGCAGCCAACCGGACTCCGGTCCGGGGCCCCAGCATTTT
CDR3aa: CASSQPDSGPGPQHF

j_gene: TRBJ2-2
d_gene: TRBD2
v_gene: TRBV20-1
abundance: many
CDR3nt: TGCAGTGCACCATCTAGCGGGTCCAAAGGGGCCGGGGAGCTGTTTTTT
CDR3aa: CSAPSSGSKGAGELFF

j_gene: TRBJ2-2
d_gene: NA
v_gene: TRBV12-3/TRBV12-4
abundance: many
CDR3nt: TGTGCCAGCAGCTTTTGGGATAACACCGGGGAGCTGTTTTTT
CDR3aa: CASSFWDNTGELFF

j_gene: TRBJ1-1
d_gene: TRBD1
v_gene: TRBV27
abundance: many
CDR3nt: TGTGCCAGCAGTTCAAGACAGGGTTGGAGGACTGAAGCTTTCTTT
CDR3aa: CASSSRQGWRTEAFF

j_gene: TRBJ2-7
d_gene: NA
v_gene: TRBV20-1
abundance: many
CDR3nt: TGCAGTGCACTCCTCCCGGGCAGGACAGATTACGAGCAGTACTTC
CDR3aa: CSALLPGRTDYEQYF